The T cell receptor (beta chain) described here comes from a study of blood T cell repertoires in COVID-19. Sequencing was performed with immunoSEQ multiplex PCR; in TCRdb, only in-frame clones are kept and a portion is missing. This sample has around 200,000 clones, with about nine tenths found just once. V was clipped by 7 bases and J by 9 bases; unmatched bases: 5. CDR3 length equals 13 residues. Germline V gene sequence: CDR1 MNHEY, CDR2 SMNVEV (reference sequence). The chain is built from TRBV27 and TRBJ1-6; TRBD1 aligns across 8 bases. This sequence originates from a man aged 35 to 55 with acute or convalescent COVID-19. The specimen was peripheral blood. The CDR3 DNA is TGTGCCAGCAAAGACAGGGGAGGTTCACCCCTCCACTTT. It encodes CASKDRGGSPLHF.